Below are 10 T cell receptor beta chains sequenced from a single sample in a study of control samples from healthy donors and cancer patients. Sequencing used immunoSEQ multiplex PCR; TCRdb keeps in-frame clones, though not all of them. The sample has 150,000 to 200,000 clones, around 88% seen once; the top ten hold approximately 1.7%. The material sequenced was blood. Receptor source: a young man in good health.

The CDR3 spells CASSFTGASYEQYF. In DNA, the CDR3 is TGCGCCAGCAGCTTTACAGGGGCCTCCTACGAGCAGTACTTC. The gene calls are TRBV5-1 and TRBJ2-7; 7 bases align to TRBD1. The junction had 2 bases not matched to a gene; V was cut back by 2 bases and J by 0 bases. The germline CDR1 and CDR2 sequences are SGHRS and YFSETQ. The CDR3 has 14 residues.

V usage is TRBV6-2 or TRBV6-3 and J usage is TRBJ2-7, with a weak D call TRBD1 (5 bases). CDR3 length: 15 amino acids. Germline V gene data show CDR1 as MNHEY and CDR2 as SVGEGT. V was shortened by 5 bases and J by 0 bases, with 14 bases between the two germline ends. The CDR3 bases are TGTGCCAGCAGTACGAGAACAGGATACTCCTACGAGCAGTACTTC. The encoded protein is CASSTRTGYSYEQYF.

The chain combines TRBV11-2 with TRBJ2-5; 8 nucleotides align to TRBD1. CDR3 length equals 16 residues. Germline V CDR1 and CDR2: SGHAT, FQNNGV. Germline trimming cut 0 bases from V and 3 bases from J; bases unmatched to any gene: 6. The CDR3 DNA reads TGTGCCAGCAGCTTAGATAAGTGGACAGGGAAAGAGACCCAGTACTTC. It yields the protein CASSLDKWTGKETQYF.

The rearrangement links TRBV4-2 to TRBJ2-3; 10 nucleotides agree with TRBD2. Germline V gene lookup returns CDR1 LGHNA and CDR2 YNFKEQ. V shed 5 bases and J 1 base; nucleotides not matched to a gene: 6. The CDR3 is 16 residues long. The CDR3 is CASSSSLAGGTDTQYF. The CDR3, as DNA: TGTGCCAGCAGCTCCAGCCTAGCGGGGGGCACAGATACGCAGTATTTT.

A note on this clone: The same CDR3 can be traced to other DNA sequences in this sample. The V and J genes are TRBV18 and TRBJ2-5; D is ambiguous. Trimming left V 1 base short and J 2 bases short, with 11 bases between. The CDR3 extends over 15 amino acids. Germline lookup yields CDR1 KGHSH and CDR2 LQKENI. CDR3 protein: CASSPRTAVQETQYF. CDR3 in DNA: TGTGCCAGCTCACCACGGACCGCCGTTCAAGAGACCCAGTACTTC.

V and J are TRBV2 and TRBJ2-1, with 8 nucleotides matching TRBD2. The CDR3 has 17 amino acids. V lost 6 bases and J lost 4; bases outside the gene matches: 14. Germline V gives CDR1 SNHLY, CDR2 FYNNEI. The DNA for the CDR3 is TGTGCCAGCAGGGAACGTACGGCGGGGGGAGGTTACAATGAGCAGTTCTTC. Protein product: CASRERTAGGGYNEQFF.

This sequence joins TRBV10-1 and TRBJ2-7; TRBD1 aligns across 7 bases. J gave up 2 bases and V 6 bases, and 4 bases lay outside the gene matches. Germline CDR1 and CDR2: WNHNN and SYGVQD (reference sequence). The CDR3 is 13 residues long. This chain's CDR3 is CASRWDRPYEQYF. In nucleotides, the CDR3 is TGCGCCAGCAGGTGGGACAGACCCTACGAGCAGTACTTC.

This sequence joins TRBV9 and TRBJ1-2; 7 bases agree with TRBD1. Germline V gene data show CDR1 as SGDLS and CDR2 as YYNGEE. With 3 bases clipped from V and 5 bases from J, the junction kept 19 bases outside the gene matches. This CDR3 region has 18 residues. CDR3 residues: CASSAPSGQPLSSYGYTF. CDR3 sequence (DNA): TGTGCCAGCAGCGCCCCTTCGGGACAGCCGCTCTCTTCGTATGGCTACACCTTC.

This sequence joins TRBV28 and TRBJ2-7; tentative D call: TRBD1 (6 bases). The germline V gene has CDR1 MDHEN and CDR2 SYDVKM. This CDR3 is built from 13 residues. The ends were cut back, 7 bases at V and 0 bases at J, with 10 bases in the middle. The CDR3 loop reads CASNGDNSYEQYF. The DNA of the CDR3 is TGTGCCAGCAATGGGGACAACTCCTACGAGCAGTACTTC.

This clone showed up just once. The same CDR3 is also encoded by other DNA sequences in this sample. The gene calls are TRBV25-1 and TRBJ1-4; D is ambiguous. The CDR3 is 13 amino acids. V was shortened by 3 bases and J by 10 bases, with 12 bases between the two germline ends. Germline V gene data show CDR1 as MGHDK and CDR2 as SYGVNS. The CDR3 coding sequence is TGTGCCAGCAGTGAGGCTGGGATAGGAAAACTGTTTTTT. This codes for CASSEAGIGKLFF.